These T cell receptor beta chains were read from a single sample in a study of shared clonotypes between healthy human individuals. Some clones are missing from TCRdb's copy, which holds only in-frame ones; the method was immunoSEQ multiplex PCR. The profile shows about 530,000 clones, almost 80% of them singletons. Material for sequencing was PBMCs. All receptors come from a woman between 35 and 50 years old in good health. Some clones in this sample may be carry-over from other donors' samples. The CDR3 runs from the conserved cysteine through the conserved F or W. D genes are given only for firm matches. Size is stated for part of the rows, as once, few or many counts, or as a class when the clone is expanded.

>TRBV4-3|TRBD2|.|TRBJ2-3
CASSQASLAGAEADTQYF
TGCGCCAGCAGCCAAGCGTCCCTAGCGGGAGCCGAGGCAGATACGCAGTATTTT
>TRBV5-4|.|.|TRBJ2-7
CASSLGTPDLYEQYF
TGTGCCAGCAGCCTCGGGACCCCGGATCTCTACGAGCAGTACTTC
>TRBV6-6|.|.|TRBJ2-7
CASSYRGRPYEQYF
TGTGCCAGCAGTTATAGGGGACGCCCCTACGAGCAGTACTTC
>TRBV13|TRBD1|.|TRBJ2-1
CASSLTLGTGEYYNEQFF
TGTGCCAGCAGCCTTACCCTCGGGACAGGCGAATATTACAATGAGCAGTTCTTC
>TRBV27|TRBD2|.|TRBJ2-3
CASSLAGGRPGRSTDTQYF
TGTGCCAGCAGTTTAGCGGGCGGGAGGCCTGGAAGAAGCACAGATACGCAGTATTTT
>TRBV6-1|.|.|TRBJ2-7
CASIWQSSYEQYF
TGTGCCAGCATATGGCAGAGCTCCTACGAGCAGTACTTC
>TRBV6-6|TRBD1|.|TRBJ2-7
CASSDWDRGSYEQYF
TGTGCCAGCAGTGACTGGGACAGGGGCTCCTACGAGCAGTACTTC
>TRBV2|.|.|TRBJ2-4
CASRDRNLAKNIQYF
TGTGCCAGCAGAGACCGTAACCTAGCCAAAAACATTCAGTACTTC
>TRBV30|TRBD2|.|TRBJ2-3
CAWIRTSGILDTQYF
TGTGCCTGGATACGGACTAGCGGGATTTTAGATACGCAGTATTTT
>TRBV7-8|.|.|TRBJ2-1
CASSLEVNEQFF
TGTGCCAGCAGCTTAGAGGTGAATGAGCAGTTCTTC
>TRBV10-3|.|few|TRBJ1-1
CAISENIMNTEAFF
TGTGCCATCAGTGAAAACATAATGAACACTGAAGCTTTCTTT
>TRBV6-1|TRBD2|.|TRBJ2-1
CASSPTSGSANEQFF
TGTGCCAGCAGCCCCACTAGCGGGAGTGCCAATGAGCAGTTCTTC
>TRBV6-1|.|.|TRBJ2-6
CASSSGTSGANVLTF
TGTGCCAGCAGCTCCGGGACCTCTGGGGCCAACGTCCTGACTTTC
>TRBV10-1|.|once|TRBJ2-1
CASGDNYNEQFF
TGCGCCAGCGGAGACAACTACAATGAGCAGTTCTTC
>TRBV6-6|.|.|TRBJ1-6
CASTLYNSPLHF
TGTGCCAGCACTCTCTATAATTCACCCCTCCACTTT
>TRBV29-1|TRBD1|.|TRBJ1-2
CSSLWDSGYTNYGYTF
TGCAGCTCATTGTGGGACAGTGGGTATACTAACTATGGCTACACCTTC
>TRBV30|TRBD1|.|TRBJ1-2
CAWDREVNYGYTF
TGTGCCTGGGACAGGGAGGTAAACTATGGCTACACCTTC
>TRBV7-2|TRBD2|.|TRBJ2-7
CASSLLAGAYEQYF
TGTGCCAGCAGCCTACTAGCGGGAGCTTACGAGCAGTACTTC
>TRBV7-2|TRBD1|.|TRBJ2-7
CASSFGTGSVEQYF
TGTGCCAGCAGTTTCGGGACAGGGTCTGTGGAGCAGTACTTC
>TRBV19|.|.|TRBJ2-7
CASSIMRDGNYEQYF
TGTGCCAGTAGTATAATGCGGGACGGAAACTACGAGCAGTACTTC
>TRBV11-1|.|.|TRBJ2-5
CASSQGSETQYF
TGTGCCAGCAGCCAAGGGTCGGAGACCCAGTACTTC
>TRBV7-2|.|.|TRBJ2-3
CASSPALRGAADTQYF
TGTGCCAGCAGCCCCGCACTGCGGGGTGCGGCAGATACGCAGTATTTT
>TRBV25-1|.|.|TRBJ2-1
CASSEFRGLGNEQFF
TGTGCCAGCAGTGAATTTCGGGGGCTCGGCAATGAGCAGTTCTTC
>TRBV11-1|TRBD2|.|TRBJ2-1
CASSLGFSGVNNEQFF
TGTGCCAGCAGCTTAGGATTTAGCGGGGTTAACAATGAGCAGTTCTTC
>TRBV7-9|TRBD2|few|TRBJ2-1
CASIPQAGAYNEQFF
TGTGCCAGCATACCTCAAGCGGGAGCTTACAATGAGCAGTTCTTC
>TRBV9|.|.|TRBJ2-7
CASSVGGRSYEQYF
TGTGCCAGCAGCGTAGGGGGCAGGAGCTACGAGCAGTACTTC
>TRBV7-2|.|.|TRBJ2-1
CASSSLSGLLDTNEQFF
TGTGCCAGCAGCTCCCTGTCAGGACTACTCGATACCAATGAGCAGTTCTTC
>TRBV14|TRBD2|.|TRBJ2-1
CASSQGLAGIFEQFF
TGTGCCAGCAGCCAAGGACTAGCGGGGATCTTTGAGCAGTTCTTC
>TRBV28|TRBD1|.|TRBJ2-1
CASSLRTGFYNEQFF
TGTGCCAGCAGTTTACGGACAGGGTTTTACAATGAGCAGTTCTTC
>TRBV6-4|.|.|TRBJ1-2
CASSDSTGGGYTF
TGTGCCAGCAGTGACTCGACAGGCGGGGGCTACACCTTC
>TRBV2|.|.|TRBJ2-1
CASSVSWHEQFF
TGTGCCAGCAGTGTTTCCTGGCATGAGCAGTTCTTC
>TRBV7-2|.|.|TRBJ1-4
CASSFQGSNEKLFF
TGTGCCAGCAGCTTCCAGGGGTCTAATGAAAAACTGTTTTTT
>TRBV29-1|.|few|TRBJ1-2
CSVVWPANYGYTF
TGCAGCGTTGTTTGGCCCGCTAACTATGGCTACACCTTC
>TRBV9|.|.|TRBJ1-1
CASSVEADSEAFF
TGTGCCAGCAGCGTAGAAGCAGATTCTGAAGCTTTCTTT
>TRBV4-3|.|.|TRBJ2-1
CASSIEDISYNEQFF
TGCGCCAGCAGTATAGAAGACATCTCCTACAATGAGCAGTTCTTC
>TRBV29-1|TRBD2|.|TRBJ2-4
CSVVGLLAGDVKNIQYF
TGCAGCGTTGTTGGCTTACTAGCGGGAGATGTCAAAAACATTCAGTACTTC
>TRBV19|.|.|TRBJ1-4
CASSRRDANEKLFF
TGTGCCAGTAGTAGGAGGGACGCTAATGAAAAACTGTTTTTT
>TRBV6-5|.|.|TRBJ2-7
CASSYSFYPAEQYF
TGTGCCAGCAGTTACTCGTTTTACCCGGCCGAGCAGTACTTC
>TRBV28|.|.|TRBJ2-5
CASSYPGGGETQYF
TGTGCCAGCAGTTACCCCGGAGGAGGGGAGACCCAGTACTTC
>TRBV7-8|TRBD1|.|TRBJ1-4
CASSAGQGNEKLFF
TGTGCCAGCAGCGCGGGACAGGGAAACGAAAAACTGTTTTTT
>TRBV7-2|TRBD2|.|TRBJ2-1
CASSLYKSGDTYNEQFF
TGTGCCAGCAGCTTATACAAAAGCGGGGATACCTACAATGAGCAGTTCTTC
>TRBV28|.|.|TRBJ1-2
CASSFRGLGGYTF
TGTGCCAGCAGTTTTCGGGGGCTCGGTGGCTACACCTTC
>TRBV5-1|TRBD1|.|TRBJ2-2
CASSLTGGQNTGELFF
TGCGCCAGCAGCTTGACAGGGGGACAGAACACCGGGGAGCTGTTTTTT
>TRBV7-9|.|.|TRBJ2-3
CASSLRGIGTDTQYF
TGTGCCAGCAGCTTAAGAGGAATCGGCACAGATACGCAGTATTTT
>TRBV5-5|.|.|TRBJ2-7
CASSLGLAPWEQYF
TGTGCCAGCAGCTTGGGCCTCGCGCCTTGGGAGCAGTACTTC